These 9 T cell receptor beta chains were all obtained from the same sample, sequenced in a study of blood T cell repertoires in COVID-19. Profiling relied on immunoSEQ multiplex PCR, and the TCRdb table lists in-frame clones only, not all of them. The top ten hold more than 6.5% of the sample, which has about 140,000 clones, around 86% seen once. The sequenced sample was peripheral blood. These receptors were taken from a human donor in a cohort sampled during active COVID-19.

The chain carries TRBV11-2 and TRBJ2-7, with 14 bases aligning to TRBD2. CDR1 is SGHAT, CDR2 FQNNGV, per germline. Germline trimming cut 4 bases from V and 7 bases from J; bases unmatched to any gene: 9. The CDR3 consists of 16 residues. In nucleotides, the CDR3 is TGTGCCAGCAGCTATCAGCCGGGACTAGCGGGAGATGAGCAGTACTTC. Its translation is CASSYQPGLAGDEQYF.

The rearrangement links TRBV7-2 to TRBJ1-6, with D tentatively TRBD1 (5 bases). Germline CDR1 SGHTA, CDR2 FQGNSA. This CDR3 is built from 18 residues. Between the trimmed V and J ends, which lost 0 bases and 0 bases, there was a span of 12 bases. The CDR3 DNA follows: TGTGCCAGCAGCTTAGCGCAGACAGTTTACTCCTATAATTCACCCCTCCACTTT. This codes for CASSLAQTVYSYNSPLHF.

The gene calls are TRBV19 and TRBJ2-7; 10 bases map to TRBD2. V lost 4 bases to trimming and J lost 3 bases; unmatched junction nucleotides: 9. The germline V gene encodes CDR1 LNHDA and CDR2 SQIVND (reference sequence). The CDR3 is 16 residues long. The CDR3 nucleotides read TGTGCCAGTAGTAGCCCCGGGACTAGCGAGGGCTACGAGCAGTACTTC. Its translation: CASSSPGTSEGYEQYF.

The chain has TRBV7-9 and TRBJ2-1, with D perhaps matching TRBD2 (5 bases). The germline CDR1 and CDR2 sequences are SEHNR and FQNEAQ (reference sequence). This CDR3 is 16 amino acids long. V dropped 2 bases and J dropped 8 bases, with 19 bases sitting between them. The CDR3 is CASSLKPSGDLDEQFF. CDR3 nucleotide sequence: TGTGCCAGCAGCTTAAAACCGAGCGGAGACTTGGATGAGCAGTTCTTC.

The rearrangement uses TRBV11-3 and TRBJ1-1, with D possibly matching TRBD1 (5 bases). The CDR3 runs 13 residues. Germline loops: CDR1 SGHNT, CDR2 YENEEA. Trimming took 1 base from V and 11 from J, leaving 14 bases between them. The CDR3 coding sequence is TGTGCCAGCAGCTTAGCGGGGGGATCAAAGGCTTTCTTT. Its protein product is CASSLAGGSKAFF.

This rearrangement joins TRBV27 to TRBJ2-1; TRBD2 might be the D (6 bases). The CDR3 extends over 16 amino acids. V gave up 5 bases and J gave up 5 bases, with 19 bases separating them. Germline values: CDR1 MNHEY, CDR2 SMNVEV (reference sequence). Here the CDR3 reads CASSRHGGMGHNEQFF. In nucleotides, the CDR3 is TGTGCCAGCAGTCGACATGGGGGGATGGGGCACAATGAGCAGTTCTTC.

For the CDR3, the DNA is TGTGCCACCAGTGATTTTGCAGGGGATGGCTACACCTTC. Translation gives CATSDFAGDGYTF. V and J are TRBV24-1 and TRBJ1-2; D is possibly TRBD1 (6 bases). CDR1 is KGHDR and CDR2 is SFDVKD in the germline V gene. V shed 1 base and J shed 6 bases, with 8 bases lying between them. The CDR3 spans 13 residues.

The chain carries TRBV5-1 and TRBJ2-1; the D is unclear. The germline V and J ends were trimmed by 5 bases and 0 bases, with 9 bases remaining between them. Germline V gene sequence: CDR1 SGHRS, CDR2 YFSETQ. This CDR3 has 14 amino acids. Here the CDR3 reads CASRTEDSYNEQFF. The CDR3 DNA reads TGCGCCAGCAGAACTGAAGACTCCTACAATGAGCAGTTCTTC.

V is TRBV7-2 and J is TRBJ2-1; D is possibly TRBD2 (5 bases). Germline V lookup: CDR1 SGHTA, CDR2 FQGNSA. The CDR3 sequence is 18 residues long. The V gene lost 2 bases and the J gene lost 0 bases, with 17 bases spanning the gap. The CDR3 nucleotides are TGTGCCAGCAGCTTAAATGCAGCGGCCGCTAGCTCCTACAATGAGCAGTTCTTC. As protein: CASSLNAAAASSYNEQFF.